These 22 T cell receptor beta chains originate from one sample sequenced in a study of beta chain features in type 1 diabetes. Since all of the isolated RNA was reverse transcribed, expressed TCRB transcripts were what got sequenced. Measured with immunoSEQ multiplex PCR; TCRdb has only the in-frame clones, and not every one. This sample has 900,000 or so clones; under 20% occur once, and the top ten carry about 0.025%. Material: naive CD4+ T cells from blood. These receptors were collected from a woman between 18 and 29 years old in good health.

The CDR3 DNA is TGTGCCAGCAGCCACAGGACAGGTAATCAGCCCCAGCATTTT. Protein sequence: CASSHRTGNQPQHF. The gene calls are TRBV6-6 and TRBJ1-5, with 7 bases matching TRBD1. J was trimmed by 4 bases and V by 6 bases; bases with no gene match: 6. Germline CDR1 is MNHNY and CDR2 is SVGAGI (reference sequence). The CDR3 covers 14 residues.

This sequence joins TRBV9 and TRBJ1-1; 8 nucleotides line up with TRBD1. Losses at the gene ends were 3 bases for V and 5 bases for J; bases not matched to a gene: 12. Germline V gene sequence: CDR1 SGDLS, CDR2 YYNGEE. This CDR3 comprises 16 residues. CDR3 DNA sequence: TGTGCCAGCAGCGCCCATCCAACAGGGGGGGTAACTGAAGCTTTCTTT. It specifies CASSAHPTGGVTEAFF.

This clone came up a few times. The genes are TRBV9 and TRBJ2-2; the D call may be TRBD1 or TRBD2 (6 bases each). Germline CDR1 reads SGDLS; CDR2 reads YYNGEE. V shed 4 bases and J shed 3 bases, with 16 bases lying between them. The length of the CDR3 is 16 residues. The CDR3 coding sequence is TGTGCCAGCAGCATTCGCGCGGGACAATACACCGGGGAGCTGTTTTTT. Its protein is CASSIRAGQYTGELFF.

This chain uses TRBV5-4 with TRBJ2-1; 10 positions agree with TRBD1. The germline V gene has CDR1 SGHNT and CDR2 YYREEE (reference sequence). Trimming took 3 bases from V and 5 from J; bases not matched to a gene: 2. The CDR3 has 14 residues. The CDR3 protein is CASSWTGGNNEQFF. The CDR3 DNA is TGTGCCAGCAGCTGGACAGGGGGGAACAATGAGCAGTTCTTC.

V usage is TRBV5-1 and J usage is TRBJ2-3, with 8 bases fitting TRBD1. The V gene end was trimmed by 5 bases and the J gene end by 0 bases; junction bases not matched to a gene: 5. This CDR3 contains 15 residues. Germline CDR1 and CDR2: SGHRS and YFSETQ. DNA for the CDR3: TGCGCCAGCAGACTACGGGACAGGAGCACAGATACGCAGTATTTT. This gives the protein CASRLRDRSTDTQYF.

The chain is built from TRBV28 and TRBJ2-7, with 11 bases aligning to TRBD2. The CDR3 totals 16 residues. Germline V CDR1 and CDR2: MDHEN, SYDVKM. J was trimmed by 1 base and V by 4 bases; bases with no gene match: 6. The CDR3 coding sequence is TGTGCCAGCAGTTCCCCTGCTAGCGGGAGGTCCTACGAGCAGTACTTC. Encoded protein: CASSSPASGRSYEQYF.

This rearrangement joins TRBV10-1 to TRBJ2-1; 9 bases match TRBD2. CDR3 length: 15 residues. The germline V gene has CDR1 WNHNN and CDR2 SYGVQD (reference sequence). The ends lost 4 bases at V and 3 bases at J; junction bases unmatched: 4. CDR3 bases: TGCGCCAGCAGTGGTAGCGGGAGTGGCTACAATGAGCAGTTCTTC. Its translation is CASSGSGSGYNEQFF.

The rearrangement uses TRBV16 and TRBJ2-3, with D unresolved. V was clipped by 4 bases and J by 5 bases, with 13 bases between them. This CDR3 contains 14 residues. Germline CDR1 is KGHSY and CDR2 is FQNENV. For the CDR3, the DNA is TGTGCCAGCAGCCCGGTGGGCATCCAAGATACGCAGTATTTT. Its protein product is CASSPVGIQDTQYF.

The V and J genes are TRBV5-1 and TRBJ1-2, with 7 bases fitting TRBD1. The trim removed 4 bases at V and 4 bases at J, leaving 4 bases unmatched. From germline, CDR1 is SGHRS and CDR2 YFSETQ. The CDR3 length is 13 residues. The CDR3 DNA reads TGCGCCAGCAGCCCGACAGGGCGCTATGGCTACACCTTC. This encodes CASSPTGRYGYTF. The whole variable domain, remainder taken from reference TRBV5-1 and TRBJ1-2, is KAGVTQTPRYLIKTRGQQVTLSCSPISGHRSVSWYQQTPGQGLQFLFEYFSETQRNKGNFPGRFSGRQFSNSRSEMNVSTLELGDSALYLCASSPTGRYGYTFGSGTRLTVV.

CDR3 protein: CASSSPGSYEQYF. CDR3 DNA: TGTGCCAGCAGCTCACCGGGGAGCTACGAGCAGTACTTC. The chain uses TRBV7-9 and TRBJ2-7; D is possibly TRBD2 (5 bases). V was shortened by 4 bases and J by 3 bases, with 10 bases between the two germline ends. The CDR3 extends over 13 amino acids. Per germline, CDR1 SEHNR and CDR2 FQNEAQ (reference sequence).

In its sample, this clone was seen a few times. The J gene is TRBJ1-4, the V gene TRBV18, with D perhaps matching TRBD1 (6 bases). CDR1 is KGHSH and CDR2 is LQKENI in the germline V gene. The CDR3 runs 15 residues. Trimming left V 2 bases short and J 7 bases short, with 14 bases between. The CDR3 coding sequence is TGTGCCAGCTCACCAATGGGAACAGGGTTTGAAAAACTGTTTTTT. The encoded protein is CASSPMGTGFEKLFF.

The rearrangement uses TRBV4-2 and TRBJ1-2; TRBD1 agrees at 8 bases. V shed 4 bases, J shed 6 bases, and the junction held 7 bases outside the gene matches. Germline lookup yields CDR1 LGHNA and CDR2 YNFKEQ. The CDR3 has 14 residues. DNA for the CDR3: TGTGCCAGCAGCCGAGGACAGGGTGCGGATGGCTACACCTTC. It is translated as CASSRGQGADGYTF.

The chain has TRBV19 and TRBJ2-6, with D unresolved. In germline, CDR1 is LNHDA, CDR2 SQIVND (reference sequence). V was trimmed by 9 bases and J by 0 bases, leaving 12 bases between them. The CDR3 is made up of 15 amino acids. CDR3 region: CASGKLSSGANVLTF. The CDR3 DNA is TGTGCCAGCGGCAAATTATCCTCTGGGGCCAACGTCCTGACTTTC.

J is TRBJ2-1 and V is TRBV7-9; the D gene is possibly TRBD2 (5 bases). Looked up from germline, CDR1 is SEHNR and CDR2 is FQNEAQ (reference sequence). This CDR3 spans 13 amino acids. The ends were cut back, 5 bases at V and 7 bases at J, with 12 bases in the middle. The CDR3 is CASSTHERNEQFF. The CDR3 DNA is TGTGCCAGCAGCACTCACGAGCGGAATGAGCAGTTCTTC. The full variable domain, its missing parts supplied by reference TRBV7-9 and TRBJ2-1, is DTGVSQNPRHKITKRGQNVTFRCDPISEHNRLYWYRQTLGQGPEFLTYFQNEAQLEKSRLLSDRFSAERPKGSFSTLEIQRTEQGDSAMYLCASSTHERNEQFFGPGTRLTVL.

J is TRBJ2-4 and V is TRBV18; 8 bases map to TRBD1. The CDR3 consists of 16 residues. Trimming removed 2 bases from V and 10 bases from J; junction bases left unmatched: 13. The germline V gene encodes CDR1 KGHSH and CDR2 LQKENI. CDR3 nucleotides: TGTGCCAGCTCACCAGCGGGCCCAGGGGGCATTTATATTCAGTACTTC. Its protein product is CASSPAGPGGIYIQYF.

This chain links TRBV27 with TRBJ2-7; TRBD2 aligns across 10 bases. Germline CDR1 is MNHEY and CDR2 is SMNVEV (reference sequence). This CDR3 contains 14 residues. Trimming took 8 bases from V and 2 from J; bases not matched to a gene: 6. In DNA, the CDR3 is TGTGCCAGCGGGACAAGCGGGAGGGCCTACGAGCAGTACTTC. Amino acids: CASGTSGRAYEQYF.

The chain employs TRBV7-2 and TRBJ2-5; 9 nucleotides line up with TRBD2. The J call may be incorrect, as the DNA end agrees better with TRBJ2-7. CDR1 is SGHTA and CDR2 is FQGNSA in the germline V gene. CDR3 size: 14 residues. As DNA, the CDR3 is TGTGCCAGCAGCGCGACCGGGACTAGCTTCGAGCAGTACTTC. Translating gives CASSATGTSFEQYF.

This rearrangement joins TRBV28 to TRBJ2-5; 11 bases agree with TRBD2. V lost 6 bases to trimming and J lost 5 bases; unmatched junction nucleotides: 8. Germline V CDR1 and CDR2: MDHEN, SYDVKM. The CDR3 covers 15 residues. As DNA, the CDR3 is TGTGCCAGCAGAACTAGCGGGAGAATGAAGGAGACCCAGTACTTC. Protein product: CASRTSGRMKETQYF.

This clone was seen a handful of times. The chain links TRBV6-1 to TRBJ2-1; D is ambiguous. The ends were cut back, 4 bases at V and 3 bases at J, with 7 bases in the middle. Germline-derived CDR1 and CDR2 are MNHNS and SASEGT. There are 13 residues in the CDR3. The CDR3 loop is CASSGLNYNEQFF. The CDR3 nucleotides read TGTGCCAGCAGTGGACTGAACTACAATGAGCAGTTCTTC.

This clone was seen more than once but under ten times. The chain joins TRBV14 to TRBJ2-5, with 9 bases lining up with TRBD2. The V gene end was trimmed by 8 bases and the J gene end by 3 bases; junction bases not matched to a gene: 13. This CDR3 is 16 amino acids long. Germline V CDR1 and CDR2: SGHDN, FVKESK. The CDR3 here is CASLTFPGLAEETQYF. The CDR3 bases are TGTGCCAGCCTCACCTTCCCGGGACTAGCAGAAGAGACCCAGTACTTC.

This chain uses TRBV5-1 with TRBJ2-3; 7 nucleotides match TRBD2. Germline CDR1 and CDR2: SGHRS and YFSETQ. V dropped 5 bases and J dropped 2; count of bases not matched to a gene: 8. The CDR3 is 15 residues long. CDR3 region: CASRALAINTDTQYF. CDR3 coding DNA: TGCGCCAGCAGGGCACTAGCGATTAACACAGATACGCAGTATTTT.

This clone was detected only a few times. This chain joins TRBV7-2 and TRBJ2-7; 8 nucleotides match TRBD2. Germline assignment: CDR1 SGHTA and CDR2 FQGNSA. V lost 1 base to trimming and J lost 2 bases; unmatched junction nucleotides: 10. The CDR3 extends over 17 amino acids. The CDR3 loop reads CASSLVASGRNTYEQYF. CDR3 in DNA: TGTGCCAGCAGCTTAGTTGCCAGCGGGAGAAACACCTACGAGCAGTACTTC.